One and the same sample provided the 14 T cell receptor beta chains below, sequenced in a study of graft-versus-host responses after intestinal transplantation. Produced via immunoSEQ multiplex PCR; TCRdb's table is partial and in-frame only. The sample carries approximately 99,000 clones, roughly 91% recorded once. No antigens are known for them. The material sequenced was unstimulated CD4+ T cells sorted from spleen or lymph node cells, taken before transplant. All receptors come from a human donor who was the organ donor for an intestinal transplant.

The gene calls are TRBV19 and TRBJ2-6; 7 nucleotides line up with TRBD1. CDR1 and CDR2 from the germline V gene are LNHDA and SQIVND (reference sequence). This CDR3 comprises 17 residues. V gave up 9 bases and J gave up 0 bases; unmatched junction bases: 11. The CDR3 nucleotides are TGTGCCAGCCTCAGGGGACAGACAGCCTCTGGGGCCAACGTCCTGACTTTC. Translation: CASLRGQTASGANVLTF.

The genes are TRBV4-3 and TRBJ2-5; 13 positions agree with TRBD2. This CDR3 is built from 15 residues. Germline-derived CDR1 and CDR2 are LGHNA and YSLEER. V shed 3 bases and J 2 bases; nucleotides not matched to a gene: 0. CDR3 region: CASSQGLAGQETQYF. DNA of the CDR3: TGCGCCAGCAGCCAGGGACTAGCGGGACAAGAGACCCAGTACTTC.

The chain has TRBV27 and TRBJ2-5; 10 nucleotides line up with TRBD2. The assigned J gene may be wrong: the sequence end matches TRBJ2-7 better. Germline values: CDR1 MNHEY, CDR2 SMNVEV (reference sequence). This CDR3 is 15 amino acids long. The CDR3 nucleotides read TGTGCCAGCAGCTCCAGGCTAGCGGGGGCCTACGAGCAGTACTTC. Its protein is CASSSRLAGAYEQYF.

The CDR3 DNA is TGTGCCAGCAGGCCAGGGGGGTCAGGGTGGCACGAGCAGTACTTC. Translating gives CASRPGGSGWHEQYF. V is TRBV28 and J is TRBJ2-7; a weak D match, TRBD1 (7 bases). The ends were cut back, 6 bases at V and 5 bases at J, with 20 bases in the middle. Germline-derived CDR1 and CDR2 are MDHEN and SYDVKM. This CDR3 is 15 amino acids long.

This clone was detected only once. The CDR3 coding sequence is TGTGCCAGCAGCCCCCGGGACTACCCTGAAGAGACCCAGTACTTC. Its protein is CASSPRDYPEETQYF. This chain links TRBV4-2 with TRBJ2-5, with 7 bases aligning to TRBD2. With 4 bases clipped from V and 3 bases from J, the junction kept 8 bases outside the gene matches. The CDR3 has 15 amino acids. From germline, CDR1 is LGHNA and CDR2 YNFKEQ.

V is TRBV29-1 and J is TRBJ2-3; 11 nucleotides agree with TRBD2. The length of the CDR3 is 16 residues. V shed 5 bases and J 2 bases; nucleotides not matched to a gene: 9. The V gene's germline CDR1 is SQVTM and CDR2 ANQGSEA. CDR3 residues: CSVLTSGGRSTDTQYF. The DNA of the CDR3 is TGCAGCGTTCTCACTAGCGGGGGTAGGTCCACAGATACGCAGTATTTT.

The chain combines TRBV7-2 with TRBJ2-5; TRBD2 matches at 12 bases. The CDR3 contains 16 residues. V lost 3 bases and J lost 7; bases outside the gene matches: 9. Germline lookup yields CDR1 SGHTA and CDR2 FQGNSA. The CDR3, as DNA: TGTGCCAGCAGCTTCGCTAGCGGGGGGGCTTTCGGGACCCAGTACTTC. Protein sequence: CASSFASGGAFGTQYF. The full variable domain, with the rest looked up from reference TRBV7-2 and TRBJ2-5, is GAGVSQSPSNKVTEKGKDVELRCDPISGHTALYWYRQSLGQGLEFLIYFQGNSAPDKSGLPSDRFSAERTGGSVSTLTIQRTQQEDSAVYLCASSFASGGAFGTQYFGPGTRLLVL.

The chain recombines TRBV18 with TRBJ1-5, with D possibly matching TRBD1 (5 bases). Looked up from germline, CDR1 is KGHSH and CDR2 is LQKENI. Trimming cost V 4 bases and J 5 bases, with 18 bases left between them. The CDR3 extends over 16 amino acids. The CDR3 DNA is TGTGCCAGCTCACTTACCCTCGCCGGGGGGGATCAGCCCCAGCATTTT. It codes for CASSLTLAGGDQPQHF.

The chain is built from TRBV11-3 and TRBJ2-3; 9 bases fit TRBD1. The CDR3 spans 18 residues. Germline V gene data show CDR1 as SGHNT and CDR2 as YENEEA. V trimming: 1 base; J trimming: 4 bases; junction bases outside the gene matches: 12. The CDR3 loop is CASSLGDRGQGYSDTQYF. The CDR3, as DNA: TGTGCCAGCAGCTTAGGGGATCGGGGACAGGGTTATTCAGATACGCAGTATTTT.

V is TRBV6-5 and J is TRBJ2-1; 8 nucleotides agree with TRBD1. The CDR3 is made up of 15 amino acids. Germline V gene sequence: CDR1 MNHEY, CDR2 SVGAGI. With 4 bases clipped from V and 3 bases from J, the junction kept 5 bases outside the gene matches. CDR3 sequence reads: CASSLTGENYNEQFF. Here the CDR3 DNA reads TGTGCCAGCAGTTTGACAGGGGAAAACTACAATGAGCAGTTCTTC.

The V and J genes are TRBV18 and TRBJ1-1; a possible D gene is TRBD1 (6 bases). CDR1 and CDR2 from the germline V gene are KGHSH and LQKENI. CDR3 size: 15 residues. V lost 6 bases to trimming and J lost 4 bases, with 18 bases between them. The CDR3 coding sequence is TGTGCCAGCTCGCCCTTACAGGGTGGGTTCACTGAAGCTTTCTTT. This translates into CASSPLQGGFTEAFF.

The rearrangement links TRBV6-1 to TRBJ1-2, with TRBD1 matching 10 bases. The CDR3 runs to 15 residues. V lost 5 bases and J lost 4; bases outside the gene matches: 7. Germline V lookup: CDR1 MNHNS, CDR2 SASEGT. CDR3 residues: CASSQTGTGAYGYTF. The CDR3, as DNA: TGTGCCAGCAGTCAAACCGGGACAGGGGCCTATGGCTACACCTTC.

The chain is built from TRBV5-1 and TRBJ1-3, with TRBD1 as a possible D gene (5 bases). V was pared by 4 bases and J by 7 bases, with 12 bases between. The germline gives CDR1 SGHRS, CDR2 YFSETQ. The CDR3 is made up of 13 amino acids. The CDR3 region has the DNA TGCGCCAGCAGCCCCGGGGGGGTTAACACCATATATTTT. Encoded protein: CASSPGGVNTIYF. Combining the CDR3 with reference TRBV5-1 and TRBJ1-3 gives the whole variable domain KAGVTQTPRYLIKTRGQQVTLSCSPISGHRSVSWYQQTPGQGLQFLFEYFSETQRNKGNFPGRFSGRQFSNSRSEMNVSTLELGDSALYLCASSPGGVNTIYFGEGSWLTVV.

Here the CDR3 DNA reads TGCAGCGTTGAGAGAAGCTTAAGCACAGATACGCAGTATTTT. This translates into CSVERSLSTDTQYF. V and J are TRBV29-1 and TRBJ2-3, with D unclear. CDR3 size: 14 residues. Trimming shortened V by 3 bases and J by 0 bases, and 10 bases separated the two germline ends. Germline CDR1 reads SQVTM; CDR2 reads ANQGSEA.